These T cell receptor beta chains were read from a single sample in a study of shared clonotypes between healthy human individuals. Sequencing used immunoSEQ multiplex PCR; TCRdb keeps in-frame clones, though not all of them. Of 2 million or so clones listed, approximately 95% were seen once; the top ten hold about 1.1%. Source material: naive CD8+ T cells sorted from blood. Receptors were obtained from a man younger than 35 in good health. The CDR3 runs from the conserved cysteine through the conserved F or W. Each record gives: D gene, V gene, J gene, CDR3 protein, CDR3 DNA. D genes are given only for firm matches.

d_call: NA; v_call: TRBV7-9; j_call: TRBJ2-1; cdr3_aa: CASSPFPGLVNEQFF; cdr3_nt: TGTGCCAGCAGCCCCTTCCCGGGACTTGTTAATGAGCAGTTCTTC
d_call: NA; v_call: TRBV12-5; j_call: TRBJ2-7; cdr3_aa: CASGSSDGSSYEQYF; cdr3_nt: TGTGCTAGTGGTTCAAGTGACGGGAGCTCCTACGAGCAGTACTTC
d_call: TRBD2; v_call: TRBV6-1; j_call: TRBJ2-3; cdr3_aa: CASSVQTSGRAKDTQYF; cdr3_nt: TGTGCCAGCAGTGTCCAGACTAGCGGGAGGGCGAAAGATACGCAGTATTTT
d_call: NA; v_call: TRBV28; j_call: TRBJ2-7; cdr3_aa: CASSPLRFYEQYF; cdr3_nt: TGTGCCAGCAGTCCCCTACGGTTCTACGAGCAGTACTTC
d_call: TRBD1; v_call: TRBV5-1; j_call: TRBJ1-1; cdr3_aa: CASSLVGQATEAFF; cdr3_nt: TGCGCCAGCAGCTTAGTTGGACAGGCCACTGAAGCTTTCTTT
d_call: NA; v_call: TRBV7-6; j_call: TRBJ2-7; cdr3_aa: CASSEGEEDIHTLQYF; cdr3_nt: TGTGCCAGCAGCGAAGGGGAGGAGGACATCCATACTTTGCAGTACTTC
d_call: NA; v_call: TRBV4-1; j_call: TRBJ1-2; cdr3_aa: CASSQVGPSGYTF; cdr3_nt: TGCGCCAGCAGCCAAGTAGGTCCCAGCGGCTACACCTTC
d_call: NA; v_call: TRBV12-5; j_call: TRBJ2-7; cdr3_aa: CASADDRYEQYF; cdr3_nt: TGTGCTAGTGCCGACGATCGGTACGAGCAGTACTTC
d_call: NA; v_call: TRBV29-1; j_call: TRBJ1-1; cdr3_aa: CSADRNTEAFF; cdr3_nt: TGCAGCGCCGACAGGAACACTGAAGCTTTCTTT
d_call: TRBD2; v_call: TRBV19; j_call: TRBJ2-7; cdr3_aa: CASSPGLESYEQYF; cdr3_nt: TGTGCCAGTAGTCCTGGACTAGAATCCTACGAGCAGTACTTC
d_call: TRBD1; v_call: TRBV18; j_call: TRBJ1-4; cdr3_aa: CASRRTGGTEKLFF; cdr3_nt: TGTGCCAGCAGAAGGACAGGGGGGACTGAAAAACTGTTTTTT
d_call: NA; v_call: TRBV28; j_call: TRBJ2-4; cdr3_aa: CASSFRRVQMITDIQYF; cdr3_nt: TGTGCCAGCAGTTTTCGAAGGGTCCAAATGATCACGGACATTCAGTACTTC